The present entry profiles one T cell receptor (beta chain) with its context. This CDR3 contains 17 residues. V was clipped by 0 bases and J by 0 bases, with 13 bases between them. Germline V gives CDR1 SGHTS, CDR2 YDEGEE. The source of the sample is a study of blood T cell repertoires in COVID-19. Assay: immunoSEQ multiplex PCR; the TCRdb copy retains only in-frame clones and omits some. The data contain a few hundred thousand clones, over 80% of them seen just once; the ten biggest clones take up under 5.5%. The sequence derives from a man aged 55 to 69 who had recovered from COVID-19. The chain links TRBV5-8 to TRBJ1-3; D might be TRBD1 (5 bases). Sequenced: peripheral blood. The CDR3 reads CASSLGGLLSSGNTIYF. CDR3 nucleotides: TGTGCCAGCAGCTTGGGGGGACTACTGAGCTCTGGAAACACCATATATTTT.